These T cell receptor beta chains were read from a single sample in a study of T cells in Graves' hyperthyroidism and ophthalmopathy. One entry per CDR3 protein results from TCRdb running MiXCR on the multiplex PCR reads. The sample consists of some 500,000 distinct CDR3 sequences, around 15% of them appearing once. Material for sequencing was blood. The receptors come from a woman aged 18-29 years with Graves' hyperthyroidism. Both conserved end residues are part of each CDR3. Each record gives: V gene, clone size, J gene, D gene, CDR3 DNA, CDR3 protein. D genes are given only for firm matches. The size entry is marked missing in some rows and otherwise reads once, few, many or a size class.

v_gene: TRBV10-3; abundance: few; j_gene: TRBJ2-1; d_gene: .; CDR3nt: TGTGCCATCAGCTCTACCTACAATGAGCAGTTCTTC; CDR3aa: CAISSTYNEQFF
v_gene: TRBV6-5; abundance: .; j_gene: TRBJ2-3; d_gene: TRBD2; CDR3nt: TGTGCCAGCAGTTACGGGGGGGTTAGCGGGAGCACAGATACGCAGTATTTT; CDR3aa: CASSYGGVSGSTDTQYF
v_gene: TRBV2; abundance: many; j_gene: TRBJ1-4; d_gene: .; CDR3nt: TGTGCCAGCACAGGGAAGGTTGCGACTAATGAAAAACTGTTTTTT; CDR3aa: CASTGKVATNEKLFF
v_gene: TRBV29-1; abundance: many; j_gene: TRBJ2-3; d_gene: .; CDR3nt: TGCAGCGTTGAAAGAGGGGGTGAAGATACGCAGTATTTT; CDR3aa: CSVERGGEDTQYF
v_gene: TRBV25-1; abundance: few; j_gene: TRBJ2-1; d_gene: TRBD1; CDR3nt: TGTGCCAGCGGGCAGGGGGCATATGAGCAGTTCTTC; CDR3aa: CASGQGAYEQFF
v_gene: TRBV11-2; abundance: many; j_gene: TRBJ1-2; d_gene: .; CDR3nt: TGTGCCAGCAGCCCCCCCCCACTCCCCGGGAGTGGCTACACCTTC; CDR3aa: CASSPPPLPGSGYTF
v_gene: TRBV19; abundance: many; j_gene: TRBJ1-2; d_gene: TRBD1; CDR3nt: TGTGCCAGTAGTCCGGGGGACAGGAGGTCGGGCTACACCTTC; CDR3aa: CASSPGDRRSGYTF
v_gene: TRBV6-6; abundance: few; j_gene: TRBJ1-2; d_gene: .; CDR3nt: TGTGCCAGCAGTTACGAAGGGGAGTGGAATGGCTACACCTTC; CDR3aa: CASSYEGEWNGYTF
v_gene: TRBV7-8; abundance: many; j_gene: TRBJ1-2; d_gene: .; CDR3nt: TGTGCCAGCAGCTTGGTCTCGGACTATGGCTACACCTTC; CDR3aa: CASSLVSDYGYTF
v_gene: TRBV19; abundance: many; j_gene: TRBJ1-1; d_gene: .; CDR3nt: TGTGCCAGTACCGGGATCGGGGGAGGTAACACTGAAGCTTTCTTT; CDR3aa: CASTGIGGGNTEAFF
v_gene: TRBV11-2; abundance: .; j_gene: TRBJ1-6; d_gene: .; CDR3nt: TGTGCCAGCAGCTTAGATATGGGGCCGCATTTACCCCTCCACTTT; CDR3aa: CASSLDMGPHLPLHF
v_gene: TRBV20-1; abundance: .; j_gene: TRBJ2-5; d_gene: .; CDR3nt: TGCAGTGCTGTAAGCGGAATCAAGAGAACCCAGTACTTC; CDR3aa: CSAVSGIKRTQYF
v_gene: TRBV12-3/TRBV12-4; abundance: .; j_gene: TRBJ1-5; d_gene: .; CDR3nt: TGTGCCAGCAGCAATAATAGCAATCAGCCCCAGCATTTT; CDR3aa: CASSNNSNQPQHF
v_gene: TRBV29-1; abundance: many; j_gene: TRBJ1-5; d_gene: .; CDR3nt: TGCAGCGCCGGGACAAGCAATCAGCCCCAGCATTTT; CDR3aa: CSAGTSNQPQHF
v_gene: TRBV12-3/TRBV12-4; abundance: .; j_gene: TRBJ1-2; d_gene: .; CDR3nt: TGTGCCAGCAGTTCGGGTCCTTTAAACTATGGCTACACCTTC; CDR3aa: CASSSGPLNYGYTF
v_gene: TRBV11-2; abundance: many; j_gene: TRBJ2-3; d_gene: .; CDR3nt: TGTGCCAGCAGCACCTCCAGCACAGATACGCAGTATTTT; CDR3aa: CASSTSSTDTQYF
v_gene: TRBV24-1; abundance: many; j_gene: TRBJ2-3; d_gene: .; CDR3nt: TGTGCCACCGGGACTAGCACAGATACGCAGTATTTT; CDR3aa: CATGTSTDTQYF
v_gene: TRBV19; abundance: many; j_gene: TRBJ1-5; d_gene: .; CDR3nt: TGTGCCAGTAGTGGGTCAGGCGGCAATCAGCCCCAGCATTTT; CDR3aa: CASSGSGGNQPQHF
v_gene: TRBV5-1; abundance: many; j_gene: TRBJ2-2; d_gene: TRBD2; CDR3nt: TGCGCCAGCAGCCTCCCCAGACTAGCGGGAGGCAACGGGGAGCTGTTTTTT; CDR3aa: CASSLPRLAGGNGELFF
v_gene: TRBV3-1; abundance: many; j_gene: TRBJ1-4; d_gene: .; CDR3nt: TGTGCCAGCAGCCAAAGAACTACAAATGAAAAACTGTTTTTT; CDR3aa: CASSQRTTNEKLFF
v_gene: TRBV20-1; abundance: once; j_gene: TRBJ1-1; d_gene: TRBD1; CDR3nt: TGCAGTGCTAGCGACTGGACAGGGGGCACTGAAGCTTTCTTT; CDR3aa: CSASDWTGGTEAFF
v_gene: TRBV27; abundance: many; j_gene: TRBJ2-1; d_gene: TRBD2; CDR3nt: TGTGCCAGCAGGCCCTTCGGATCTAGCGGGATTGGCAATGAGCAGTTCTTC; CDR3aa: CASRPFGSSGIGNEQFF
v_gene: TRBV3-1; abundance: many; j_gene: TRBJ2-7; d_gene: .; CDR3nt: TGTGCCAGCAGCCAAGACGTGTGGTCCTCCTACGAGCAGTACTTC; CDR3aa: CASSQDVWSSYEQYF
v_gene: TRBV24-1; abundance: few; j_gene: TRBJ2-1; d_gene: TRBD2; CDR3nt: TGTGCCACCAGTGAGGCGGGACTAGCGGGAATAAACAATGAGCAGTTCTTC; CDR3aa: CATSEAGLAGINNEQFF
v_gene: TRBV24-1; abundance: many; j_gene: TRBJ2-1; d_gene: TRBD1; CDR3nt: TGTGCCACCAGTTACCAGGGGGCGATTAATGAGCAGTTCTTC; CDR3aa: CATSYQGAINEQFF
v_gene: TRBV3-1; abundance: many; j_gene: TRBJ1-2; d_gene: .; CDR3nt: TGTGCCAGCAACAGTATAGATCGAAAAAACTATGGCTACACCTTC; CDR3aa: CASNSIDRKNYGYTF
v_gene: TRBV6-2/TRBV6-3; abundance: many; j_gene: TRBJ2-1; d_gene: TRBD2; CDR3nt: TGTGCCAGCAGTCCCTCTAGCGGATCCTACAATGAGCAGTTCTTC; CDR3aa: CASSPSSGSYNEQFF
v_gene: TRBV29-1; abundance: few; j_gene: TRBJ1-3; d_gene: .; CDR3nt: TGCAGCGTCGCGCTCTCTGGAAACACCATATATTTT; CDR3aa: CSVALSGNTIYF
v_gene: TRBV7-2; abundance: many; j_gene: TRBJ2-7; d_gene: .; CDR3nt: TGTGCCAGCAGCGAAGACGGCGCAGTGATCTACGAGCAGTACTTC; CDR3aa: CASSEDGAVIYEQYF